This T cell receptor (beta chain) originates from a study of T cell responses to AZD1222 COVID-19 vaccine. About this clone: Its antigen is undetermined.

General observations from the study: Regions 160-218 and 743-854 dominated among vaccine-associated CD4 TCRs spanning spike. Donor demographics were predominantly white British with a female majority; clonal diversity may be underestimated.

The germline CDR1 and CDR2 sequences are SEHNR and FQNEAQ (reference sequence). This CDR3 contains 16 residues. With 4 bases removed from V and 2 bases from J, the gap between germline ends came to 15 bases. Sequencing was performed with immunoSEQ multiplex PCR; in TCRdb, only in-frame clones are kept and a portion is missing. The sample contains 150,000 to 200,000 clones, more than 70% of which appear only once. This chain links TRBV7-9 with TRBJ2-1, with D perhaps assigned TRBD1 or TRBD2 (6 bases each). Sequenced material: peripheral blood, taken 28 days after the second AZD1222 dose. The sequence derives from an adult who received the AZD1222 COVID-19 vaccine. The CDR3, as DNA: TGTGCCAGCAGCTCGGGGCTTGGGGGGCCCTACAATGAGCAGTTCTTC. It codes for CASSSGLGGPYNEQFF.